The clone carrying this TCR beta chain occurred many times. Its antigen is unknown. This entry belongs to a study of neurological immune-mediated disorders. Germline V gene sequence: CDR1 LNHDA, CDR2 SQIVND (reference sequence). V was pared by 5 bases and J by 1 base, with 9 bases of the junction left unmatched. The CDR3 has 16 residues. Findings and caveats of the study: Patients with HTLV-1-associated myelopathy had the highest level of TCR clonal expansion, whereas patients with multiple sclerosis had the lowest level, falling beneath the level found in healthy controls. Subjects shared no identical expanded-clone CDR3 amino acid sequences, suggesting private TCR-beta repertoires in all groups.

With 10-nucleotide random UMIs included, cDNA was synthesized by 5'RACE. MiXCR was run by TCRdb on the 5' RACE reads, yielding one entry per CDR3 protein. The table shows about 39,000 distinct CDR3 sequences, with about 7% occurring only once. The chain joins TRBV19 to TRBJ2-7; the match to TRBD2 covers 9 bases. Sample: CD4+ T cells from blood. The sequence was obtained from a man aged 45-65 years in good health. The CDR3 DNA reads TGTGCCAGTAGTGCCTTCTCTAGCGGGATGTCCTACGAGCAGTACTTC. Translation: CASSAFSSGMSYEQYF.